This note documents a single TCR beta chain sequence. The data originate from a study of blood T cell repertoires in COVID-19. Study-level background: T cells, B-cell-depleted T cells, or PBMCs supplied cDNA or gDNA.

In the authors' methods: Amplification of reference gene primers was used by the study to estimate nucleated cell counts. Generated by immunoSEQ multiplex PCR, the TCRdb table keeps only in-frame clones and is missing some. V and J calls plus clone size are reproduced from that table; the DNA served to infer D and trimming. The sample comprises roughly 92,000 clones, roughly nine tenths of which are singletons, and approximately 10% rests with the top ten. V lost 5 bases and J 4 bases, leaving 11 bases between the germline ends. The CDR3 has 14 residues. The V gene's germline CDR1 is KGHSY and CDR2 FQNENV.

V is TRBV16 and J is TRBJ2-2; TRBD1 might be the D (6 bases). The sample consisted of peripheral blood. The TCR originated in a man in his fifties with acute or convalescent COVID-19. In DNA, the CDR3 is TGTGCCAGCAGCTCCGGGACACCCACCGGGGAGCTGTTTTTT. Protein product: CASSSGTPTGELFF. The variable domain in full, with the rest retrieved from reference TRBV16 and TRBJ2-2, is GEEVAQTPKHLVRGEGQKAKLYCAPIKGHSYVFWYQQVLKNEFKFLISFQNENVFDETGMPKERFSAKCLPNSPCSLEIQATKLEDSAVYFCASSSGTPTGELFFGEGSRLTVL.